This T cell receptor (beta chain) was identified during a study of T-cell memory formation after mild COVID-19 (dated by TCRdb to the early 2020s). Background for the entire study: TCR sequence clusters from the two donors were found to be largely donor specific. In two donors, T-cell clones that expanded and contracted after mild COVID-19 were followed by sequencing TCRalpha and TCRbeta repertoires longitudinally. The cohort was made up of two young adult volunteers, one female and one male, who were previously healthy.

Ficoll-Paque density gradient centrifugation was used to isolate PBMCs. The CDR3, from cysteine to phenylalanine, totals 16 residues. Of all the DNA, just the CDR3 is kept, 48 bases in frame from base 1. For this chain, trimming is 0 bases at the V end and 1 base at the J end, and the number of junction bases without a gene match is 4. CDR1 and CDR2, per the germline V gene, are LGHNA and YSLEER. This clonotype occurred a few times. This clone's antigen is unknown. No per-base quality is available; no much larger clone lies one base away. Study-wide conclusions, independent of this receptor: Clones that contracted from day 15 to 85 showed balanced CD4/CD8 phenotypes, whereas a second wave of clones that expanded from day 15 to 37 leaned towards CD4+. Whether the second-wave clones peaking on day 37 were SARS-CoV-2 specific was not confirmed. The detection of some responding clones in pre-infection memory suggests that pre-existing cross-reactive memory T cells joined the SARS-CoV-2 response. Only two mild cases were covered in the study, and larger cohorts including severe cases with pre-infection samples were considered necessary. Contracting CD4+ clones turned up mainly in the CM and EM memory subsets, whereas EMRA was where CD8+ clones were enriched.

The data were produced on an Illumina NovaSeq 6000. TCRalpha and TCRbeta cDNA libraries were constructed by 5'RACE with constant-segment primers, with sample barcodes and unique molecular identifiers being introduced. RNA was extracted from every sample with Trizol reagent. Amplification of the libraries took two PCR steps, and the second step added a second sample barcode plus Illumina TruSeq adapters. The libraries were sequenced on an Illumina NovaSeq using 2 x 150 bp paired-end reads. The paper's processing steps were these. The reads were demultiplexed and collapsed into UMI-guided consensus sequences using migec v1.2.7. Using mixcr v2.1.11, the UMI consensuses were aligned to TRA and TRB V and J templates and assembled into clonotypes. A clonotype was counted as expanded or contracted only if both edgeR and NoisET called the change significant, with noise models trained on biological replicates. For edgeR calls, the cutoffs were a false discovery rate-adjusted p below 0.01 and a log2 fold-change threshold of 1. PCA with hierarchical clustering of max-normalized trajectories of the 1000 most abundant clonotypes was used as exploratory dynamics analysis. Separately sequenced CD4+ and CD8+ repertoires were used to assign the CD4 or CD8 phenotype of responding clones. Through fastp at Q25 and MiXCR, TCRdb rebuilt clones from the public reads, retaining in-frame beta chains. Rows with one shared CDR3 protein collapse into an entry with the most common genes and DNA. The V and J calls reflect TCRdb's pipeline rather than the authors' work. The sample table shows about 190,000 distinct CDR3 sequences, and 18% are seen once. The ten largest clones take up 2.4% of the sample.

Rearrangement joined TRBV4-3 to TRBJ2-3; 7 bases in the middle match TRBD2. Sample: PBMCs or a T cell subset sorted from them (not recorded which). This TCR was sampled from an adult woman who had mild COVID-19 (a few samples of this study predate the infection). The sample titles of this study are shuffled in the database, so cell type and time point are left out; the donor was told from shared clones. The CDR3 loop reads CASSQDIRGGTDTQYF. The DNA sequence follows: TGCGCCAGCAGCCAAGATATCCGGGGGGGCACAGATACGCAGTATTTT.